The clone carrying this T cell receptor (beta chain) was seen only a few times. What it binds is not known. The data are from a study of Graves' ophthalmopathy and Graves' hyperthyroidism. Study at large: Cases classed as stable hyperthyroidism had no ophthalmopathy within 18 months of follow-up. Study results and limitations: Both a 70.59% sensitivity and an approximately 76% specificity characterized the model's predictions of ophthalmopathy progression.

A diagnosis was made from clinical symptoms together with serum thyroxine, TRAb, thyroid ultrasound and orbital computed tomography. The TCR beta CDR3 regions underwent amplification from RNA transcripts. Amplification began with first-round RT-PCR using HTBI primers, then second-round multiplex PCR was performed. TCRdb re-derived calls from the multiplex PCR reads in MiXCR, one entry per CDR3 protein. This sample has a few hundred thousand distinct CDR3 sequences, with just under 40% found just once. The specimen was peripheral blood or thyroid tissue (not recorded which). The TCR was taken from an adult man with Graves' hyperthyroidism.

Here the CDR3 reads CASSPVVQVGEQYF. In nucleotides, the CDR3 is TGCGCCAGCAGCCCAGTGGTACAAGTGGGGGAGCAGTACTTC. The V and J genes are TRBV4-1 and TRBJ2-7, with D uncertain. With 4 bases removed from V and 7 bases from J, the gap between germline ends came to 17 bases. The CDR3 is 14 amino acids. Germline V gene lookup returns CDR1 MGHRA and CDR2 YSYEKL.